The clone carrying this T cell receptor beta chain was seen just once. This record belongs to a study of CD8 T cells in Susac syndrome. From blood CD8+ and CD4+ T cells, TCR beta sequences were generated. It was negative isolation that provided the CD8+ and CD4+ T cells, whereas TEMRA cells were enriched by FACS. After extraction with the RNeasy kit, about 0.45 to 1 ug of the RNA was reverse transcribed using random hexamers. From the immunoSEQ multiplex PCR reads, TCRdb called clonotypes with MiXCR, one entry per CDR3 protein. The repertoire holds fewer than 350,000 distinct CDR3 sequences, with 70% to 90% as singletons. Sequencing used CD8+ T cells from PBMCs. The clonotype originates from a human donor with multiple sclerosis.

In DNA, the CDR3 is TGTGCCAGCAGCTTAGTTCCGGGACGCAGCACTGAAGCTTTCTTT. It codes for CASSLVPGRSTEAFF. This chain uses TRBV7-9 with TRBJ1-1, with D tentatively TRBD1 (5 bases). Per germline, CDR1 SEHNR and CDR2 FQNEAQ (reference sequence). This CDR3 contains 15 residues. The V end lost 1 base, the J end lost 4 bases, and 13 bases lay between the germline ends.